One and the same sample provided the 14 T cell receptor beta chains below, sequenced in a study of blood T cell repertoires in COVID-19. Profiling relied on immunoSEQ multiplex PCR, and the TCRdb table lists in-frame clones only, not all of them. The sample yields approximately 240,000 clones, approximately 90% seen once. Sequencing used peripheral blood. The source of these receptors is a woman aged 35 to 49 who had recovered from COVID-19.

This clone was seen more than once but under ten times. This CDR3 is CASSLPGTLNTEAFF. In DNA form, the CDR3 reads TGCGCCAGCAGCTTGCCCGGGACACTGAACACTGAAGCTTTCTTT. The chain uses TRBV5-1 and TRBJ1-1; D may be TRBD1 (6 bases). Germline loops: CDR1 SGHRS, CDR2 YFSETQ. The CDR3 is 15 residues long. V was trimmed by 1 base and J by 0 bases, leaving 10 bases between them.

The table lists this clone with a count of one. The gene calls are TRBV19 and TRBJ1-3; D is unclear. CDR1 is LNHDA, CDR2 SQIVND, per germline (reference sequence). Deletions cut 2 bases from V and 0 bases from J, with 8 bases between. This CDR3 contains 15 residues. The CDR3 loop is CASSIPELSGNTIYF. The CDR3 DNA reads as TGTGCCAGTAGTATACCCGAGCTCTCTGGAAACACCATATATTTT.

The V and J genes are TRBV27 and TRBJ2-2; D not certain. CDR1 and CDR2 (germline): MNHEY, SMNVEV (reference sequence). The CDR3 is 17 residues long. The V end was cut by 0 bases, the J end by 1 base, with 12 bases between. The CDR3 DNA is TGTGCCAGCAGTTTATCGATAAAACAGTTGAACACCGGGGAGCTGTTTTTT. Amino acid sequence: CASSLSIKQLNTGELFF.

The chain carries TRBV14 and TRBJ1-4; TRBD1 aligns across 11 bases. The V gene's germline CDR1 is SGHDN and CDR2 FVKESK. The V gene end was trimmed by 4 bases and the J gene end by 8 bases; junction bases not matched to a gene: 12. The CDR3 loop spans 17 amino acids. The CDR3 is CASSRRLPGTGGEKLFF. CDR3 coding DNA: TGTGCCAGCAGCCGACGGCTCCCCGGGACAGGGGGAGAAAAACTGTTTTTT.

The chain carries TRBV20-1 and TRBJ2-1, with 9 positions matching TRBD1. The CDR3 has 14 amino acids. The ends lost 3 bases at V and 6 bases at J; junction bases unmatched: 6. Germline assignment: CDR1 DFQATT and CDR2 SNEGSKA (reference sequence). In DNA, the CDR3 is TGCAGTGCTAGTCGACAGGGGGGTATCAATGAGCAGTTCTTC. This codes for CSASRQGGINEQFF.

The sample holds one count of this clone. The V and J genes are TRBV10-3 and TRBJ2-1, with 10 bases aligning to TRBD2. J gave up 7 bases and V 4 bases, and 4 bases lay outside the gene matches. The CDR3 contains 14 residues. The germline gives CDR1 ENHRY, CDR2 SYGVKD. CDR3 in amino acids: CAISVLAGENEQFF. The CDR3 DNA reads TGTGCCATCAGTGTGCTAGCGGGAGAGAATGAGCAGTTCTTC.

The chain recombines TRBV10-3 with TRBJ2-3; the D is unclear. CDR1 and CDR2 (germline): ENHRY, SYGVKD. V was pared by 7 bases and J by 2 bases, with 7 bases between. The CDR3 sequence is 12 residues long. The CDR3 here is CAIKHLTDTQYF. The CDR3 DNA is TGTGCCATCAAACATCTCACAGATACGCAGTATTTT.

This chain connects TRBV7-2 to TRBJ1-2, with D tentatively TRBD1 (6 bases). Trimming left V 8 bases short and J 5 bases short, with 18 bases between. This CDR3 has 14 residues. The germline CDR1 and CDR2 sequences are SGHTA and FQGNSA. The CDR3 sequence: CASSRDKSSYGYTF. CDR3 DNA sequence: TGTGCCAGCTCCCGGGACAAGAGCTCGTATGGCTACACCTTC.

This sequence joins TRBV5-6 and TRBJ2-2; 8 bases are a match to TRBD1. V lost 2 bases to trimming and J lost 7 bases; unmatched junction nucleotides: 10. Germline assignment: CDR1 SGHDT and CDR2 YYEEEE. This CDR3 contains 16 residues. The CDR3: CASSLLTGVQGGELFF. The CDR3 DNA follows: TGTGCCAGCAGCTTACTGACAGGGGTTCAGGGCGGGGAGCTGTTTTTT.

A single count supports this clone. V usage is TRBV7-2 and J usage is TRBJ1-5; no clear D gene. Germline CDR1 SGHTA, CDR2 FQGNSA. V was pared by 1 base and J by 7 bases, with 17 bases between. This CDR3 spans 16 amino acids. This chain's CDR3 is CASSLGAPTQDQPQHF. Here the CDR3 DNA reads TGTGCCAGCAGCTTAGGGGCACCTACCCAAGACCAGCCCCAGCATTTT.

The chain uses TRBV4-3 and TRBJ2-5, with 8 bases that match TRBD2. The V gene's germline CDR1 is LGHNA and CDR2 YSLEER. V was pared by 1 base and J by 5 bases, with 9 bases of the junction left unmatched. The CDR3 consists of 16 residues. CDR3 in amino acids: CASSQVVASGLETQYF. CDR3 in DNA: TGCGCCAGCAGCCAAGTGGTTGCTAGCGGGTTGGAGACCCAGTACTTC.

The genes are TRBV19 and TRBJ2-5; perhaps TRBD2 as D (6 bases). Trimming stripped 1 base from V and 2 bases from J, with 11 bases between. Germline V gene lookup returns CDR1 LNHDA and CDR2 SQIVND (reference sequence). CDR3 length: 15 residues. The CDR3 spells CASSIGKGLQETQYF. CDR3 DNA sequence: TGTGCCAGTAGTATAGGGAAGGGACTGCAAGAGACCCAGTACTTC. The variable domain in full, completed from reference TRBV19 and TRBJ2-5, reads DGGITQSPKYLFRKEGQNVTLSCEQNLNHDAMYWYRQDPGQGLRLIYYSQIVNDFQKGDIAEGYSVSREKKESFPLTVTSAQKNPTAFYLCASSIGKGLQETQYFGPGTRLLVL.

J is TRBJ2-7 and V is TRBV4-3, with a tentative D call TRBD1 (6 bases). The CDR3 runs 15 residues. Trimming stripped 4 bases from V and 1 base from J, with 14 bases between. Germline assignment: CDR1 LGHNA and CDR2 YSLEER. CDR3 region: CASSLGQNPSYEQYF. CDR3 sequence (DNA): TGCGCCAGCAGCCTAGGACAGAACCCTTCCTACGAGCAGTACTTC.

The chain employs TRBV5-6 and TRBJ2-5; 10 bases line up with TRBD2. The V gene's germline CDR1 is SGHDT and CDR2 YYEEEE. This CDR3 is built from 17 residues. Losses at the gene ends were 1 base for V and 3 bases for J; bases not matched to a gene: 9. In DNA form, the CDR3 reads TGTGCCAGCAGCTTGTACCTTAGCGGGAGGACAGAAGAGACCCAGTACTTC. Encoded protein: CASSLYLSGRTEETQYF.